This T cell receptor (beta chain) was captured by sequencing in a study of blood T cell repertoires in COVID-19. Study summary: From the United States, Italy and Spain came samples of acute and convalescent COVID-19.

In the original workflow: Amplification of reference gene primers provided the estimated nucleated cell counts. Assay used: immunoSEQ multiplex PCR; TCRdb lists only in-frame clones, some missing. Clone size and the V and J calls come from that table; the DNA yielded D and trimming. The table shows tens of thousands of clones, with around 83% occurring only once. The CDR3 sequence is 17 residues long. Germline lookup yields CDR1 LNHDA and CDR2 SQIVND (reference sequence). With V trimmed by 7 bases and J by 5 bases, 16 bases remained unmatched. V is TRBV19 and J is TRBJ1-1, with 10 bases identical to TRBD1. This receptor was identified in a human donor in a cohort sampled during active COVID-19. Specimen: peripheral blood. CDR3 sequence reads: CASTPTGGSTQRTEAFF. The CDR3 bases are TGTGCCAGTACCCCGACAGGGGGCAGCACACAGAGGACTGAAGCTTTCTTT.